The TCR beta chain described here comes from a study of esophageal squamous cell carcinoma under preoperative chemotherapy. Study as a whole: Both tumor-infiltrating lymphocytes and peripheral blood T cells had their TCR repertoires profiled. Study findings and constraints: Tumor-infiltrating lymphocytes showed no significant post-chemotherapy TCR diversity increase, unlike peripheral T cells. After treatment, tumor-infiltrating lymphocytes apparently came partly from blood T cells.

TCRdb reprocessed the PCR reads via MiXCR and lists one record per CDR3 protein. In the table there are thousands of distinct CDR3 sequences, about 30% of which are singletons. The germline CDR1 and CDR2 sequences are MNHEY and SVGAGI. This CDR3 comprises 15 residues. V was clipped by 2 bases and J by 4 bases, with 12 bases between them. For this clonotype: The antigen remains unidentified.

Time point indicated: before preoperative PTX-NDP chemotherapy. This sample was obtained from a patient given preoperative chemotherapy. The TCR sequence derives from a human donor with esophageal squamous cell carcinoma. The donor label of this sample is uncertain. The chain is built from TRBV6-5 and TRBJ2-1; weak D call: TRBD2 (5 bases). CDR3 loop: CASSYTPSWYNEQFF. The CDR3 bases are TGTGCCAGCAGTTACACCCCTAGCTGGTACAATGAGCAGTTCTTC.